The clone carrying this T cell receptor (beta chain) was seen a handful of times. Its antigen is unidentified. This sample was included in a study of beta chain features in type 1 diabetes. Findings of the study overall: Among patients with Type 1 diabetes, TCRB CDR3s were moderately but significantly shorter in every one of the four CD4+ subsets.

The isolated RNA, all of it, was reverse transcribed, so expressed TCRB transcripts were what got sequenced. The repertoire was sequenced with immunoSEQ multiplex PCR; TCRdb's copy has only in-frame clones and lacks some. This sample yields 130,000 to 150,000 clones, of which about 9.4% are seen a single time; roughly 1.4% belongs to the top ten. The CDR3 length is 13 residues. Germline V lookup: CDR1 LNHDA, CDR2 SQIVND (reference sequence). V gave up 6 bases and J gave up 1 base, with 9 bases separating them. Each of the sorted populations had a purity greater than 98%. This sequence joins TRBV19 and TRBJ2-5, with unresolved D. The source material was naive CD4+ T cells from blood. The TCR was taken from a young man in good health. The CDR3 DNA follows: TGTGCCAGTAGCCAAATCCCCCAAGAGACCCAGTACTTC. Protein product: CASSQIPQETQYF.